This T cell receptor (beta chain) was sequenced for a study of identifying expanded T cells in peripheral blood. Sequencing was performed with immunoSEQ multiplex PCR; in TCRdb, only in-frame clones are kept and a portion is missing. Altogether 100,000 to 150,000 clones are present, approximately 86% being singletons, with the ten largest covering roughly 7.9%. This CDR3 has 14 amino acids. The germline CDR1 and CDR2 sequences are MNHNS and SASEGT. Trimming cost V 4 bases and J 5 bases, with 14 bases left between them. The sequencing sample was made of blood. This chain joins TRBV6-1 and TRBJ1-2; D possibly corresponds to TRBD1 (5 bases). The source of this sequence is a person aged 18 to 70 in good health. Written as DNA, the CDR3 is TGTGCCAGCAGTGTTCAGGGTGATCGGTATGGCTACACCTTC. It is translated as CASSVQGDRYGYTF.